This T cell receptor beta chain was captured by sequencing in a study of blood T cell repertoires in COVID-19. Study-wide context: Samples came from the United States, Italy and Spain, spanning acute and convalescent COVID-19.

Assay: immunoSEQ multiplex PCR; the TCRdb copy retains only in-frame clones and omits some. Of about 200,000 clones detected, about nine tenths appear once; the ten largest clones hold approximately 5.9%. V dropped 4 bases and J dropped 0 bases, with 9 bases sitting between them. The CDR3 totals 14 residues. Per the germline V gene, CDR1 is SGHRS and CDR2 is YFSETQ. The TCR comes from a man older than 75 with acute or convalescent COVID-19. The sample was peripheral blood. The chain links TRBV5-1 to TRBJ2-3; tentatively, D is TRBD2 (6 bases). The CDR3 coding sequence is TGCGCCAGCAGCCTTAGCGGAAGCACAGATACGCAGTATTTT. The encoded protein is CASSLSGSTDTQYF. The full variable domain, rest sourced from reference TRBV5-1 and TRBJ2-3, is KAGVTQTPRYLIKTRGQQVTLSCSPISGHRSVSWYQQTPGQGLQFLFEYFSETQRNKGNFPGRFSGRQFSNSRSEMNVSTLELGDSALYLCASSLSGSTDTQYFGPGTRLTVL.